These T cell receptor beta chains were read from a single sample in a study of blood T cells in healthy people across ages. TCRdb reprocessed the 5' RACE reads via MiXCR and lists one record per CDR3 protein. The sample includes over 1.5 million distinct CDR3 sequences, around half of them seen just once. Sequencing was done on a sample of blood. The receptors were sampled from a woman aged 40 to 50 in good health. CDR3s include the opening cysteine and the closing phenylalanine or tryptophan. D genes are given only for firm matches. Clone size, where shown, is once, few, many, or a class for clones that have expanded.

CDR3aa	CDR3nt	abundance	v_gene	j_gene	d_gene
CASSHESSITSTDTQYF	TGTGCCAGCAGTCACGAAAGTTCCATAACTAGCACAGATACGCAGTATTTT	few	TRBV4-2	TRBJ2-3	.
CASSDLFVSDTQYF	TGTGCCAGCAGTGATCTCTTTGTTTCCGATACGCAGTATTTT	once	TRBV6-1	TRBJ2-3	.
CASSVEGQPDEQYF	TGTGCCAGCAGCGTAGAGGGACAGCCCGACGAGCAGTACTTC	.	TRBV9	TRBJ2-7	TRBD1
CASRRAGFPTNEQYF	TGTGCCAGCAGGCGAGCCGGGTTCCCGACCAACGAGCAGTACTTC	.	TRBV27	TRBJ2-7	.
CASRESGGAQETQYF	TGTGCTAGCAGAGAAAGCGGGGGGGCCCAGGAGACCCAGTACTTC	once	TRBV3-1	TRBJ2-5	TRBD2
CASGRLLGLGGEQYF	TGTGCCAGCGGGAGGCTTTTAGGGTTGGGCGGCGAGCAGTACTTC	.	TRBV28	TRBJ2-7	.
CASGGQGSETQYF	TGTGCCAGCGGAGGGCAGGGGTCGGAGACCCAGTACTTC	.	TRBV2	TRBJ2-5	.
CASSPRGDLGYGYTF	TGTGCCAGCAGCCCCCGTGGGGACCTGGGCTATGGCTACACCTTC	.	TRBV6-5	TRBJ1-2	.
CSASMAASGGLYEQYF	TGCAGTGCTAGTATGGCTGCTAGCGGGGGCCTTTACGAGCAGTACTTC	many	TRBV20-1	TRBJ2-7	TRBD2
CSVSRGDLNNEQFF	TGCAGTGTTTCACGGGGGGACCTAAACAATGAGCAGTTCTTC	.	TRBV20-1	TRBJ2-1	TRBD2
CASSETGSNQPQHF	TGTGCCAGCAGCGAGACAGGGTCGAATCAGCCCCAGCATTTT	many	TRBV7-9	TRBJ1-5	TRBD1
CASSLGGSGGQYF	TGTGCCAGTAGCTTAGGGGGTAGCGGGGGGCAGTATTTT	.	TRBV7-2	TRBJ2-3	TRBD2
CSASSSGGIQVNEQFF	TGCAGTGCCAGTAGTAGCGGGGGCATCCAGGTCAATGAGCAGTTCTTC	few	TRBV20-1	TRBJ2-1	TRBD2
CASSSYDRSNEKLFF	TGTGCCAGCAGTTCCTACGACAGGTCTAATGAAAAACTGTTTTTT	.	TRBV6-5	TRBJ1-4	.
CASGNRDLDLVEQYF	TGTGCCAGCGGGAACAGGGATCTCGATCTGGTCGAGCAGTACTTC	.	TRBV2	TRBJ2-7	.
CASSLALPGLAGAQETQYF	TGTGCCAGCAGCTTAGCCCTCCCGGGACTAGCGGGGGCCCAAGAGACCCAGTACTTC	few	TRBV11-2	TRBJ2-5	TRBD2
CASKLTGNYGYTFGSGTQYF	.	.	TRBV27	TRBJ2-5	.
CASSLDGSFSYNEQFF	TGTGCCAGCAGCTTAGACGGCAGTTTCTCCTACAATGAGCAGTTCTTC	.	TRBV7-8	TRBJ2-1	.
CASSYKGDSVYEQYF	TGTGCCAGCAGTTACAAAGGGGACAGCGTTTACGAGCAGTACTTC	.	TRBV12-3/TRBV12-4	TRBJ2-7	TRBD1
CASSPRLAGGTKEFF	TGTGCCAGCAGTCCCCGACTAGCGGGGGGGACAAAGGAGTTCTTC	few	TRBV28	TRBJ2-1	TRBD2
CASRWTGTSYEQYF	TGTGCCAGCAGATGGACAGGGACCTCCTACGAGCAGTACTTC	.	TRBV27	TRBJ2-7	TRBD1
CASSPHRPETQYF	TGTGCCAGCAGCCCACATAGACCTGAGACCCAGTACTTC	few	TRBV7-2	TRBJ2-5	.
CASSLIHGETQYF	TGTGCCAGCAGCTTAATCCATGGGGAGACCCAGTACTTC	few	TRBV7-2	TRBJ2-5	.